A single sample gave rise to the 5 T cell receptor beta chains below, sequenced in a study of CD8 T cells in ankylosing spondylitis. Notes on the study in general: Made up of fewer than 10 highly homologous variants, a TCR beta motif appeared characteristic of ankylosing spondylitis blood.

TCRdb reprocessed the 5' RACE reads via MiXCR and lists one record per CDR3 protein. The profile shows approximately 220,000 distinct CDR3 sequences, approximately 20% of them singletons. No cognate antigen is known for these TCRs. Sequencing used blood, either unsorted or a sorted T cell fraction (not recorded which). The source of these receptors is a male donor with ankylosing spondylitis.

This clonotype occurred a few times. This chain connects TRBV28 to TRBJ2-3, with D maybe TRBD2 (5 bases). CDR1 is MDHEN and CDR2 is SYDVKM in the germline V gene. V was cut by 5 bases and J by 0 bases, with 9 bases left in between. This CDR3 is 14 amino acids long. The DNA of the CDR3 is TGTGCCAGCAGTCTTAAGCGGAGCACAGATACGCAGTATTTT. This gives the protein CASSLKRSTDTQYF.

This clonotype was recorded a few times. The gene calls are TRBV4-1 and TRBJ2-7; possibly TRBD1 or TRBD2 for D (5 bases each). The CDR3 has 15 amino acids. Germline lookup yields CDR1 MGHRA and CDR2 YSYEKL. V shed 4 bases and J shed 2 bases, with 15 bases lying between them. The chain's CDR3 is CASSLSPGPTYEQYF. DNA for the CDR3: TGCGCCAGCAGCCTCTCACCGGGACCCACCTACGAGCAGTACTTC.

The chain employs TRBV7-2 and TRBJ2-3, with D tentatively TRBD2 (6 bases). Germline loops: CDR1 SGHTA, CDR2 FQGNSA. This CDR3 is built from 13 residues. The DNA of the CDR3 is TGTGCGTGCGGGACGGCGGATTCAGATACGCAGTATTTT. It translates to CACGTADSDTQYF.

The chain links TRBV11-2 to TRBJ2-3; 8 bases map to TRBD2. Trimming took 3 bases from V and 1 from J; bases not matched to a gene: 18. The CDR3 spans 20 residues. Looked up from germline, CDR1 is SGHAT and CDR2 is FQNNGV. CDR3 nucleotide sequence: TGTGCCAGCAGCTTCCCGGGGCAAGCGGGGGACCTCCTCGGCACAGATACGCAGTATTTT. Amino acid sequence: CASSFPGQAGDLLGTDTQYF.

This clonotype was seen a handful of times. The gene calls are TRBV12-3 or TRBV12-4 and TRBJ1-4; 8 nucleotides match TRBD1. The V and J ends lost 5 bases and 2 bases, in that order; junction bases with no gene match: 4. The CDR3 totals 15 residues. CDR3 in amino acids: CASSETGGTNEKLFF. The DNA of the CDR3 is TGTGCCAGCAGTGAAACAGGGGGGACTAATGAAAAACTGTTTTTT.